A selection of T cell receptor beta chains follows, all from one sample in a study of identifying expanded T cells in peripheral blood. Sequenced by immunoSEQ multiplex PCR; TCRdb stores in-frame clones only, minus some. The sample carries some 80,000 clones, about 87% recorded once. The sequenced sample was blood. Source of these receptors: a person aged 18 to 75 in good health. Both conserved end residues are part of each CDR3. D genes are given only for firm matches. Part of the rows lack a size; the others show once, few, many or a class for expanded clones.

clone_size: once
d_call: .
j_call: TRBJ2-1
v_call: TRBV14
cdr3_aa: CASSPNGLGEQFF
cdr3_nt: TGTGCCAGCAGTCCGAATGGATTAGGGGAGCAGTTCTTC

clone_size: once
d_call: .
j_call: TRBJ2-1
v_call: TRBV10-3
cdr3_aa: CAISGTESNEQFF
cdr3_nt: TGTGCCATCAGCGGGACGGAGTCCAATGAGCAGTTCTTC

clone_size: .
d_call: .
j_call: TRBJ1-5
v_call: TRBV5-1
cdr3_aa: CASSLGSNQPQHF
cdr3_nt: TGCGCCAGCAGCTTAGGTAGCAATCAGCCCCAGCATTTT

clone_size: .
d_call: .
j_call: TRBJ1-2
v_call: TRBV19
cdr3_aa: CATYPGFGGKDYTF
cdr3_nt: TGTGCCACCTACCCGGGGTTTGGGGGCAAGGACTACACCTTC

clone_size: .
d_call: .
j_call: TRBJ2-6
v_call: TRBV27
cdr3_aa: CASSEGAGANVLTF
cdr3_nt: TGTGCCAGCAGTGAGGGGGCTGGGGCCAACGTCCTGACTTTC

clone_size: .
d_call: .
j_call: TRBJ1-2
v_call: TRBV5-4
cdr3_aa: CASSLGSERGYTF
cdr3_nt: TGTGCCAGCAGCTTGGGGTCGGAGCGTGGCTACACCTTC

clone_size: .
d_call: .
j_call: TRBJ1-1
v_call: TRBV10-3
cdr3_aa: CAISGTENTEAFF
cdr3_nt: TGTGCCATCAGTGGGACAGAGAACACTGAAGCTTTCTTT

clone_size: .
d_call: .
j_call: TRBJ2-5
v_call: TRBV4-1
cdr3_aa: CASSPRPGAGETQYF
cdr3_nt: TGCGCCAGCAGCCCCCGGCCCGGGGCCGGGGAGACCCAGTACTTC

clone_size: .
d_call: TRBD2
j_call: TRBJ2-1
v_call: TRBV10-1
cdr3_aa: CASSESLAADNEQFF
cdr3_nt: TGCGCCAGCAGTGAGTCGCTAGCGGCCGACAATGAGCAGTTCTTC

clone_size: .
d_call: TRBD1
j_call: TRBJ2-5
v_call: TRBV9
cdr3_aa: CASSQGALETQYF
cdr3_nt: TGTGCCAGCAGCCAGGGGGCTTTGGAGACCCAGTACTTC

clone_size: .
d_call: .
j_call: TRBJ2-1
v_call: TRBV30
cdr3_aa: CAWYNEQFF
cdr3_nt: TGTGCCTGGTACAATGAGCAGTTCTTC

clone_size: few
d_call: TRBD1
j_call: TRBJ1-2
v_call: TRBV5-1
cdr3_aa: CASSPTGGYDPYGYTF
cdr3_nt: TGCGCCAGCAGCCCGACAGGGGGATATGACCCATATGGCTACACCTTC

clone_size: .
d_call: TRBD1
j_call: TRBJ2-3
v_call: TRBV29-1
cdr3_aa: CSARQGTDTQYF
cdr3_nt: TGCAGCGCCCGACAGGGAACAGATACGCAGTATTTT

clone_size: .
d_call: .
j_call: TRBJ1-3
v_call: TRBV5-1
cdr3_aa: CASTAGSSGNTIYF
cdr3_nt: TGCGCCAGCACGGCGGGGAGCTCTGGAAACACCATATATTTT

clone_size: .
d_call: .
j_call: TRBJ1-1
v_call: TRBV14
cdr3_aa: CASSPIGGEVEAFF
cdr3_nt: TGTGCCAGCAGCCCAATCGGGGGGGAAGTTGAAGCTTTCTTT

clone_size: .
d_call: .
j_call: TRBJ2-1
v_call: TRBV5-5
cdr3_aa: CASSLAGDEQFF
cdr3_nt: TGTGCCAGCAGCTTGGCTGGGGACGAGCAGTTCTTC

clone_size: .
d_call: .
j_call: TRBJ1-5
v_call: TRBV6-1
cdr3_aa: CASRAGGQPQHF
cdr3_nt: TGTGCCAGCAGGGCGGGTGGTCAGCCCCAGCATTTT

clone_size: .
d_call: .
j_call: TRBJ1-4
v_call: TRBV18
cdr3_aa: CASSLLLGGNEKLFF
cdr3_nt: TGTGCCAGCTCCCTCCTTCTCGGAGGCAATGAAAAACTGTTTTTT

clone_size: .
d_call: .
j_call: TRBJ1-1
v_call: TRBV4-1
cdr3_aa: CASSQDPLMTVNTEAFF
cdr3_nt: TGCGCCAGCAGCCAAGATCCGTTAATGACAGTTAACACTGAAGCTTTCTTT

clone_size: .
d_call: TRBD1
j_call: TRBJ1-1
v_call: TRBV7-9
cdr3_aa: CASRLRQGPNTEAFF
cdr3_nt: TGTGCCAGCAGACTCCGACAGGGGCCGAACACTGAAGCTTTCTTT

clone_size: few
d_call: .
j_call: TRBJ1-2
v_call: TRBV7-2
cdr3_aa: CASSPTGGVTPYGYTF
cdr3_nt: TGTGCCAGCAGTCCAACTGGGGGGGTGACACCCTATGGCTACACCTTC

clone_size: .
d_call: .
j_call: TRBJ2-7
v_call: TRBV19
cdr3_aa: CASSITPNRPEFDEQYF
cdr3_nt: TGTGCCAGTAGTATTACCCCCAACAGGCCAGAATTCGACGAGCAGTACTTC

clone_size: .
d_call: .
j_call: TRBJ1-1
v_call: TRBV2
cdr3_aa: CASSEGHRNTEAFF
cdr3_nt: TGTGCCAGCAGTGAGGGGCACAGGAACACTGAAGCTTTCTTT

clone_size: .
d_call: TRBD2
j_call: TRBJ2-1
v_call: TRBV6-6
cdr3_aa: CASSYGAGGSDNEQFF
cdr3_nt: TGTGCCAGCAGTTACGGGGCGGGAGGGTCTGACAATGAGCAGTTCTTC

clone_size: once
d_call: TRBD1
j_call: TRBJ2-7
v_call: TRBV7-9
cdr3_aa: CASSPQGATSIGEQYF
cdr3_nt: TGTGCCAGCAGCCCGCAGGGGGCGACCTCCATTGGCGAGCAGTACTTC

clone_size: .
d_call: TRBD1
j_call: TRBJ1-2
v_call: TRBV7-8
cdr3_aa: CASSLPGQPNYGYTF
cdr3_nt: TGTGCCAGCAGCCTCCCGGGACAGCCTAACTATGGCTACACCTTC

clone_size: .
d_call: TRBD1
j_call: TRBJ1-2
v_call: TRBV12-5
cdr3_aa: CASGPPLRGPNYHHGYTF
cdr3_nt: TGTGCTAGTGGACCGCCCCTGAGGGGGCCTAACTACCACCATGGCTACACCTTC

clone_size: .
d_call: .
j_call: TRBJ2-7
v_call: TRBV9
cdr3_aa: CASSVVGGEQYF
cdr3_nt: TGTGCCAGCAGCGTAGTGGGAGGCGAGCAGTACTTC

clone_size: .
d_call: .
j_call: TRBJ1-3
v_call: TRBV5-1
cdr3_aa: CASSLGNPSGNTIYF
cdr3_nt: TGCGCCAGCAGCTTGGGCAACCCCTCTGGAAACACCATATATTTT

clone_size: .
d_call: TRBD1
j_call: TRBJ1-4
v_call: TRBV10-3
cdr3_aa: CAIRSGTASEKLFF
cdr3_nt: TGTGCCATCAGATCCGGGACAGCTAGCGAAAAACTGTTTTTT

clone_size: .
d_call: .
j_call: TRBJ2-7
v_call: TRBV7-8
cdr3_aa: CASSLAGLGYEQYF
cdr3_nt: TGTGCCAGCAGCTTGGCGGGACTCGGCTACGAGCAGTACTTC

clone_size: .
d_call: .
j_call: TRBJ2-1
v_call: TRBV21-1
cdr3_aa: CAGGPAGAISSYNEQFF
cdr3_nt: TGTGCTGGGGGCCCAGCGGGGGCGATTAGCTCCTACAATGAGCAGTTCTTC

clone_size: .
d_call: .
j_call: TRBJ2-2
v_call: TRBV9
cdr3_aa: CASSTRSPGTATNTGELFF
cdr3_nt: TGTGCCAGCAGCACTCGATCCCCCGGGACCGCTACGAACACCGGGGAGCTGTTTTTT

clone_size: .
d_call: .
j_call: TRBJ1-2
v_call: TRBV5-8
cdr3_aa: CASSRTVGGYTF
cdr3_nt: TGTGCCAGCAGCCGGACCGTCGGGGGCTACACCTTC

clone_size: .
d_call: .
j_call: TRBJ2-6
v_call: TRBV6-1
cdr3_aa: CASSEALSGANVLTF
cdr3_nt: TGTGCCAGCAGTGAAGCTCTCTCTGGGGCCAACGTCCTGACTTTC

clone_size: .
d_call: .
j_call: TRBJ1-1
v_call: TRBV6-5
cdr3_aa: CASTKPGGHEAFF
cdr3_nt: TGTGCCAGCACAAAACCCGGGGGGCATGAAGCTTTCTTT

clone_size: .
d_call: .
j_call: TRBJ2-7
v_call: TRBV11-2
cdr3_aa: CASSLNGGFDEQYF
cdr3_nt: TGTGCCAGCAGCTTAAACGGGGGTTTCGACGAGCAGTACTTC

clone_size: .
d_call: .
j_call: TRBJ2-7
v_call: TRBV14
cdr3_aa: CASSQQGLGPYEQYF
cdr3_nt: TGTGCCAGCAGCCAACAGGGACTGGGACCCTACGAGCAGTACTTC

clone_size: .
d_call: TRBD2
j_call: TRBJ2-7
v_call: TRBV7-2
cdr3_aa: CASRLAGAYEQYF
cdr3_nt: TGTGCCAGCCGGCTAGCGGGCGCCTACGAGCAGTACTTC

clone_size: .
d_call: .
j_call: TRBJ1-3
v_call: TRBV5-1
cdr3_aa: CASSLEVSGNTIYF
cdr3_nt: TGCGCCAGCAGCTTGGAGGTCTCTGGAAACACCATATATTTT

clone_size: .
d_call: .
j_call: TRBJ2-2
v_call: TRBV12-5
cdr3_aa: CASGYGNGELFF
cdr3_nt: TGTGCTAGTGGTTATGGGAACGGGGAGCTGTTTTTT

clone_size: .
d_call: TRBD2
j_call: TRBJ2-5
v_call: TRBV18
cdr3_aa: CASSPRGERGVKETQYF
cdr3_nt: TGTGCCAGCTCACCACGCGGGGAGCGGGGGGTCAAAGAGACCCAGTACTTC

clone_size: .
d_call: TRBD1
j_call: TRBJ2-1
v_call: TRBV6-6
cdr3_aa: CASSSAGGSYNEQFF
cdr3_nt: TGTGCCAGCAGCTCAGCAGGGGGCTCCTACAATGAGCAGTTCTTC

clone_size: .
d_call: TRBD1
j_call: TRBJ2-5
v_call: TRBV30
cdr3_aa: CAYHRGAETQYF
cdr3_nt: TGTGCCTACCACAGGGGGGCAGAGACCCAGTACTTC

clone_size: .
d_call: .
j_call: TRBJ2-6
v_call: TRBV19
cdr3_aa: CASSVGGPGANVLTF
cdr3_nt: TGTGCCAGTAGTGTCGGGGGGCCTGGGGCCAACGTCCTGACTTTC

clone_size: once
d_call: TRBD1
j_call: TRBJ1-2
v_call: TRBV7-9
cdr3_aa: CASSSTGTGGGLGYGYTF
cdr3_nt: TGTGCCAGCAGCTCTACCGGGACAGGGGGCGGTTTGGGTTATGGCTACACCTTC

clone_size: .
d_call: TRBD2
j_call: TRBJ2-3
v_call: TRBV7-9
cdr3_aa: CASSRYAGVDTQYF
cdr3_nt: TGTGCCAGCAGCCGATATGCGGGAGTGGATACGCAGTATTTT

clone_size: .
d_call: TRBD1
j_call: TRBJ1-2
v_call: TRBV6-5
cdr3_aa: CASSPGQGSTF
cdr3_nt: TGTGCCAGCAGTCCCGGACAGGGGAGCACCTTC

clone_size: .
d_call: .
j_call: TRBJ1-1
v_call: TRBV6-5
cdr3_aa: CASSYSLGSEAFF
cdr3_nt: TGTGCCAGCAGTTACTCCCTCGGGTCTGAAGCTTTCTTT

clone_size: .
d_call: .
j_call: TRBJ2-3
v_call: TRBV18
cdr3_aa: CASSPRTDTDTQYF
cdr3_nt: TGTGCCAGCTCACCACGGACAGACACAGATACGCAGTATTTT

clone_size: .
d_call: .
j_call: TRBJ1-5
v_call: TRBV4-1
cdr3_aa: CASSQRLGGPYQPQHF
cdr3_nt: TGCGCCAGCAGCCAACGCCTGGGGGGGCCCTATCAGCCCCAGCATTTT

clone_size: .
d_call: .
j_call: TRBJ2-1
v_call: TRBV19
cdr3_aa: CASSMASVGEQFF
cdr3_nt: TGTGCCAGTAGTATGGCTAGCGTGGGTGAGCAGTTCTTC

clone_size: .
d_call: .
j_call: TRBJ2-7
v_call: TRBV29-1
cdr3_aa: CSVVKVRGNEQYF
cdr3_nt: TGCAGCGTTGTAAAGGTGAGAGGGAACGAGCAGTACTTC

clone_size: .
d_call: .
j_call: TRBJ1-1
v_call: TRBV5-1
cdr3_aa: CASSAGRQSMNTEAFF
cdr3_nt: TGCGCCAGCAGCGCGGGGAGACAATCCATGAACACTGAAGCTTTCTTT

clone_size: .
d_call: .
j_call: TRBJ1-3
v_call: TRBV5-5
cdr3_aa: CASSFRVTGGNTIYF
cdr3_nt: TGTGCCAGCAGCTTTCGGGTAACGGGAGGAAACACCATATATTTT

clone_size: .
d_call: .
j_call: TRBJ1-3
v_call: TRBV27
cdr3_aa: CASSQSTPNRNTIYF
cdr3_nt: TGTGCCAGCAGTCAATCGACCCCTAATCGGAACACCATATATTTT

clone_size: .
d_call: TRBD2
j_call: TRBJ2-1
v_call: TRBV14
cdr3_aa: CASSQDIRGSGRNNEQFF
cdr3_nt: TGTGCCAGCAGCCAAGATATTCGGGGTAGCGGGCGTAACAATGAGCAGTTCTTC

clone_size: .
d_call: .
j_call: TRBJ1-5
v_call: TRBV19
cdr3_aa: CASNPGQVPNQPQHF
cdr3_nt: TGTGCCAGTAACCCCGGGCAGGTGCCTAATCAGCCCCAGCATTTT

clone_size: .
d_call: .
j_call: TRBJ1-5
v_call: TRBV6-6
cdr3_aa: CASSTKTGSGQPQHF
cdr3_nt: TGTGCCAGCAGTACGAAAACAGGGTCGGGTCAGCCCCAGCATTTT

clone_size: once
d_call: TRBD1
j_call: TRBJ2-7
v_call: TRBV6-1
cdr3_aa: CASSDYRGTYEQYF
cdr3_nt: TGTGCCAGCAGTGATTACAGGGGAACCTACGAGCAGTACTTC